The 28 T cell receptor beta chains below were found in one sample sequenced in a study of identical twins. TCRdb used MiXCR to reprocess the 5' RACE reads, holding one entry per CDR3 protein. The sample holds 500,000 to 650,000 distinct CDR3 sequences, about 7.1% seen once. This sample was shared with a second study, whose subject was yellow fever vaccine responses in identical twins.

The specimen was PBMCs. The source is a woman aged 18-35 years in good health.

This clonotype came up a few times. The chain carries TRBV29-1 and TRBJ2-4; 7 nucleotides agree with TRBD2. Per the germline V gene, CDR1 is SQVTM and CDR2 is ANQGSEA. V trimming: 3 bases; J trimming: 9 bases; junction bases outside the gene matches: 2. This CDR3 has 11 residues. In nucleotides, the CDR3 is TGCAGCGTTGATTCGGGGGGCATTCAGTACTTC. Translated, it gives CSVDSGGIQYF.

The sample holds a few counts of this clonotype. The chain carries TRBV7-9 and TRBJ1-1, with no clear D. The CDR3 has 13 residues. The germline V and J ends were trimmed by 1 base and 6 bases, with 9 bases remaining between them. Germline values: CDR1 SEHNR, CDR2 FQNEAQ (reference sequence). CDR3 amino acids: CASSLGGSPEAFF. As DNA, the CDR3 is TGTGCCAGCAGCTTAGGGGGAAGTCCTGAAGCTTTCTTT.

The genes are TRBV7-9 and TRBJ2-3; 8 bases are a match to TRBD2. The trim removed 3 bases at V and 4 bases at J, leaving 6 bases unmatched. Germline loops: CDR1 SEHNR, CDR2 FQNEAQ (reference sequence). The CDR3 covers 15 residues. The CDR3 here is CASSLSGSISDTQYF. Written as DNA, the CDR3 is TGTGCCAGCAGCTTGAGCGGGAGCATCTCAGATACGCAGTATTTT.

The gene calls are TRBV5-1 and TRBJ2-3; the D gene is possibly TRBD1 (6 bases). V was shortened by 2 bases and J by 5 bases, with 18 bases between the two germline ends. CDR3 length: 16 amino acids. Germline V gene lookup returns CDR1 SGHRS and CDR2 YFSETQ. For the CDR3, the DNA is TGCGCCAGCAGCTTCGACAGGCCGAGCTTTGTAGATACGCAGTATTTT. Its protein is CASSFDRPSFVDTQYF.

Many counts were recorded for this clonotype. J is TRBJ2-3 and V is TRBV5-1; D gene uncertain. Trimming removed 1 base at V and 0 bases at J, with 12 bases between. Per the germline V gene, CDR1 is SGHRS and CDR2 is YFSETQ. The CDR3 runs to 16 residues. This chain's CDR3 is CASSLWGSGSTDTQYF. The CDR3 DNA reads TGCGCCAGCAGCTTGTGGGGATCCGGTAGCACAGATACGCAGTATTTT.

The V call is TRBV10-1, the J call TRBJ1-5, with no clear D. The CDR3 has 15 amino acids. The germline V gene encodes CDR1 WNHNN and CDR2 SYGVQD (reference sequence). V lost 2 bases and J 4 bases, leaving 12 bases between the germline ends. The CDR3 region is CASSEGGVGNQPQHF. The CDR3 nucleotides are TGCGCCAGCAGTGAGGGCGGGGTAGGGAATCAGCCCCAGCATTTT.

The J gene is TRBJ2-4, the V gene TRBV28; D unresolved. The V end lost 4 bases, the J end lost 7 bases, and 11 bases lay between the germline ends. CDR1 is MDHEN, CDR2 SYDVKM, per germline. CDR3 size: 13 residues. As DNA, the CDR3 is TGTGCCAGCAGTTACCAGGTCACGAACATTCAGTACTTC. As protein: CASSYQVTNIQYF.

This clonotype was seen repeatedly, ten times or more. The V and J genes are TRBV20-1 and TRBJ2-1, with TRBD2 matching over 13 bases. In germline, CDR1 is DFQATT, CDR2 SNEGSKA (reference sequence). The V and J ends lost 5 bases and 8 bases, in that order; junction bases with no gene match: 12. The CDR3 is 16 residues long. The CDR3 sequence: CSAPWTSGSPLDEQFF. Written as DNA, the CDR3 is TGCAGTGCTCCTTGGACTAGCGGGAGCCCTCTGGATGAGCAGTTCTTC.

This clonotype was seen a few times. The chain combines TRBV6-1 with TRBJ1-6; D possibly corresponds to TRBD1 (6 bases). The CDR3 consists of 12 residues. CDR1 and CDR2 from the germline V gene are MNHNS and SASEGT. The V and J ends lost 8 bases and 10 bases respectively, with 12 bases between them. The CDR3 DNA is TGTGCCAGCGCGGACAGACCATCACCCCTCCACTTT. Residues: CASADRPSPLHF.

The V gene is TRBV5-1, the J gene TRBJ2-7; maybe TRBD1 (6 bases). The CDR3 covers 14 residues. In germline, CDR1 is SGHRS, CDR2 YFSETQ. Trimming shortened V by 1 base and J by 2 bases, and 10 bases separated the two germline ends. The CDR3 loop reads CASSLSQGPYEQYF. The CDR3 bases are TGCGCCAGCAGCTTGAGCCAGGGGCCCTACGAGCAGTACTTC.

The sample holds many counts of this clonotype. This rearrangement joins TRBV5-1 to TRBJ1-1; TRBD1 agrees at 9 bases. CDR3 length: 14 amino acids. Per the germline V gene, CDR1 is SGHRS and CDR2 is YFSETQ. V shed 4 bases and J 2 bases; nucleotides not matched to a gene: 3. CDR3 bases: TGCGCCAGCAGCCGGACAGGGGTTAACACTGAAGCTTTCTTT. Amino acids: CASSRTGVNTEAFF.

V is TRBV5-5 and J is TRBJ1-1; D perhaps matches TRBD1 (6 bases). CDR1 and CDR2 (germline): SGHKS, YYEKEE (reference sequence). Deletions cut 0 bases from V and 7 bases from J, with 13 bases between. CDR3 length equals 14 residues. The CDR3 bases are TGTGCCAGCAGCTTGGGGGGGGCACATGGTGAAGCTTTCTTT. Protein: CASSLGGAHGEAFF.

This chain uses TRBV20-1 with TRBJ1-1; D possibly corresponds to TRBD1 (6 bases). V was cut by 3 bases and J by 3 bases, with 14 bases left in between. The CDR3 contains 14 residues. Germline CDR1 and CDR2: DFQATT and SNEGSKA (reference sequence). CDR3: CSASPGQWYTEAFF. The CDR3 nucleotides read TGCAGTGCTAGCCCAGGACAGTGGTACACTGAAGCTTTCTTT.

The table lists this clonotype with many counts. The chain links TRBV20-1 to TRBJ1-1; TRBD1 is a possible D gene (5 bases). Germline assignment: CDR1 DFQATT and CDR2 SNEGSKA (reference sequence). This CDR3 has 15 amino acids. Trimming took 3 bases from V and 0 from J, leaving 14 bases between them. The CDR3 DNA is TGCAGTGCTAGCGACCCAGGGCACATGAACACTGAAGCTTTCTTT. It encodes CSASDPGHMNTEAFF.

The chain has TRBV4-1 and TRBJ2-1, with 8 bases matching TRBD2. Looked up from germline, CDR1 is MGHRA and CDR2 is YSYEKL. Unmatched junction bases numbered 9, after V lost 0 bases and J lost 5 bases. The CDR3 spans 17 residues. CDR3 DNA: TGCGCCAGCAGCCAAGACTTGCAGCGGGGGATGAACAATGAGCAGTTCTTC. This encodes CASSQDLQRGMNNEQFF.

The rearrangement links TRBV29-1 to TRBJ2-1, with a possible D match to TRBD2 (6 bases). Trimming shortened V by 6 bases and J by 1 base, and 16 bases separated the two germline ends. CDR1 is SQVTM, CDR2 ANQGSEA, per germline. CDR3 length: 15 residues. The CDR3 region is CSVKPLAKSYNEQFF. The CDR3 bases are TGCAGCGTCAAACCCCTAGCGAAATCCTACAATGAGCAGTTCTTC.

This clonotype was seen more than once but under ten times. The CDR3 region is CASSLEAGTGYTEAFF. The CDR3 region has the DNA TGTGCCAGCAGCTTAGAAGCCGGGACAGGGTACACTGAAGCTTTCTTT. The rearrangement links TRBV11-2 to TRBJ1-1; 9 bases align to TRBD1. V dropped 0 bases and J dropped 3; count of bases not matched to a gene: 5. CDR1 is SGHAT and CDR2 is FQNNGV in the germline V gene. The CDR3 spans 16 residues.

This clonotype was detected only a few times. V and J are TRBV20-1 and TRBJ2-7, with 9 bases identical to TRBD2. V shed 1 base, J shed 3 bases, and the junction held 13 bases outside the gene matches. The length of the CDR3 is 17 residues. Germline V CDR1 and CDR2: DFQATT, SNEGSKA (reference sequence). CDR3 loop: CSARGRRSASGVYEQYF. The CDR3 bases are TGCAGTGCTAGAGGAAGGCGGTCCGCTAGCGGGGTCTACGAGCAGTACTTC.

This clonotype was seen a handful of times. The chain is built from TRBV7-9 and TRBJ2-5; D gene unclear. The germline V gene encodes CDR1 SEHNR and CDR2 FQNEAQ (reference sequence). V was cut by 4 bases and J by 4 bases, with 13 bases left in between. The CDR3 runs 14 residues. The chain's CDR3 is CASSSNPGGETQYF. CDR3 nucleotide sequence: TGTGCCAGCAGCTCAAATCCCGGTGGAGAGACCCAGTACTTC.

This clonotype was observed a few times. This chain connects TRBV5-1 to TRBJ2-7, with 9 bases matching TRBD1. The ends lost 1 base at V and 3 bases at J; junction bases unmatched: 8. This CDR3 is 16 amino acids long. From germline, CDR1 is SGHRS and CDR2 YFSETQ. DNA of the CDR3: TGCGCCAGCAGCTTGTCTCCGGACAGGGGCTTCTACGAGCAGTACTTC. Encoded protein: CASSLSPDRGFYEQYF.

This clonotype was seen a handful of times. The gene calls are TRBV20-1 and TRBJ2-1, with 11 bases fitting TRBD2. The CDR3 has 16 residues. From germline, CDR1 is DFQATT and CDR2 SNEGSKA (reference sequence). V shed 2 bases, J shed 5 bases, and the junction held 8 bases outside the gene matches. As DNA, the CDR3 is TGCAGTGCTAGATTCCTAGCGGGAGGTAACGACAATGAGCAGTTCTTC. Protein: CSARFLAGGNDNEQFF.

This clonotype was recorded many times. This chain connects TRBV5-1 to TRBJ2-3; no definite D call. The CDR3 has 14 amino acids. Germline V gene sequence: CDR1 SGHRS, CDR2 YFSETQ. V was trimmed by 1 base and J by 0 bases, leaving 6 bases between them. The CDR3 DNA sequence: TGCGCCAGCAGCTTGTTCGACAGCACAGATACGCAGTATTTT. It specifies CASSLFDSTDTQYF.

This clonotype was counted at least ten times. The chain uses TRBV5-5 and TRBJ2-1, with TRBD2 matching over 11 bases. This CDR3 contains 16 residues. Germline CDR1 reads SGHKS; CDR2 reads YYEKEE (reference sequence). J lost 6 bases, V lost 2 bases, and 7 bases had no gene match. As DNA, the CDR3 is TGTGCCAGCAGCTTCCCGGCTAGCGGGAGGATCAATGAGCAGTTCTTC. Its protein is CASSFPASGRINEQFF. Using reference TRBV5-5 and TRBJ2-1 for the parts outside the CDR3, the full variable domain is DAGVTQSPTHLIKTRGQQVTLRCSPISGHKSVSWYQQVLGQGPQFIFQYYEKEERGRGNFPDRFSARQFPNYSSELNVNALLLGDSALYLCASSFPASGRINEQFFGPGTRLTVL.

This clonotype was detected only a few times. The CDR3 DNA is TGTGCCATCAGTGAGTCGGCAAGGTTGAACACTGAAGCTTTCTTT. It specifies CAISESARLNTEAFF. The chain is built from TRBV10-3 and TRBJ1-1, with no clear D. With 0 bases removed from V and 0 bases from J, the gap between germline ends came to 8 bases. The CDR3 contains 15 residues. CDR1 is ENHRY, CDR2 SYGVKD, per germline.

Of note for this clonotype: One base away lies a much larger clone, so this may be a sequencing read error. The J gene is TRBJ2-1, the V gene TRBV5-1; D is uncertain. Germline V gene lookup returns CDR1 SGHRS and CDR2 YFSETQ. The CDR3 extends over 15 amino acids. The CDR3 reads CASSLGRYSYDEQFF. The DNA for the CDR3 is TGCGCCAGCAGCTTGGGACGGTACTCCTACGATGAGCAGTTCTTC.

The chain employs TRBV24-1 and TRBJ2-1, with a weak D call TRBD1 (6 bases). This CDR3 region has 13 residues. V was shortened by 4 bases and J by 8 bases, with 11 bases between the two germline ends. The V gene's germline CDR1 is KGHDR and CDR2 SFDVKD. CDR3 in amino acids: CATSDPQGYEQFF. In DNA, the CDR3 is TGTGCCACCAGTGACCCCCAGGGGTATGAGCAGTTCTTC.

V and J are TRBV2 and TRBJ2-5, with TRBD2 matching 7 bases. The CDR3 is 16 amino acids. J lost 3 bases, V lost 3 bases, and 10 bases had no gene match. Germline loops: CDR1 SNHLY, CDR2 FYNNEI. CDR3 amino acids: CASSDSLTGGEETQYF. The CDR3 DNA sequence: TGTGCCAGCAGTGACAGCCTAACGGGGGGAGAAGAGACCCAGTACTTC.

Only a few counts were recorded for this clonotype. The chain combines TRBV7-8 with TRBJ2-1, with 8 bases matching TRBD1. V was clipped by 1 base and J by 7 bases; unmatched bases: 3. Germline V gene lookup returns CDR1 SGHVS and CDR2 FQNEAQ. The CDR3 runs to 14 residues. DNA for the CDR3: TGTGCCAGCAGCTTAGGGGACAGGCGGAATGAGCAGTTCTTC. This translates into CASSLGDRRNEQFF.